This TCR beta chain was captured by sequencing in a study of yellow fever vaccine responses in identical twins. Germline assignment: CDR1 SGHAT and CDR2 FQNNGV. The length of the CDR3 is 15 residues. The J segment lost 2 bases and the V segment lost 5 bases, leaving 7 bases of the junction unmatched. TCRdb re-analysed the RT-PCR reads in MiXCR, keeping a single row per CDR3 protein. Counted here are roughly 20,000 distinct CDR3 sequences, approximately 68% occurring once; the ten biggest clones make up roughly 2%. General study points: Each twin's T cell response to the vaccine was reported to look partly convergent and partly personalized.

To note about this clonotype: Its antigen is not known.

This sequence was found in a woman aged 18-29 years who received the yellow fever vaccine. The rearrangement uses TRBV11-2 and TRBJ2-3, with 7 bases matching TRBD2. Sample: T cells from blood (PBMCs), unsorted or a sorted subset (not recorded which), taken before or after yellow fever vaccination (not recorded which). CDR3 nucleotide sequence: TGTGCCAGCAGCCGGGCGGGGGAGTCCACAGATACGCAGTATTTT. Protein product: CASSRAGESTDTQYF.